This TCR beta chain was profiled in a study of identifying expanded T cells in peripheral blood. Study-wide results and limits: Technical replicates showed around 1.2 changed clones; two weeks roughly 16; four weeks 19.

With respect to this clone: Antigen unknown.

The repertoire was sequenced with immunoSEQ multiplex PCR; TCRdb's copy has only in-frame clones and lacks some. The profile covers approximately 120,000 clones, with around 90% appearing a single time and just under 8.5% taken by the ten largest. J was trimmed by 2 bases and V by 3 bases; bases with no gene match: 2. CDR1 is SGHRS and CDR2 is YFSETQ in the germline V gene. The CDR3 sequence is 16 residues long. The receptor's source is a person aged 18-70 years in good health. This rearrangement joins TRBV5-1 to TRBJ2-5; 15 bases are a match to TRBD2. Material: blood. The CDR3 loop reads CASSSGLAGGQETQYF. For the CDR3, the DNA is TGCGCCAGCAGCTCGGGACTAGCGGGGGGACAAGAGACCCAGTACTTC.